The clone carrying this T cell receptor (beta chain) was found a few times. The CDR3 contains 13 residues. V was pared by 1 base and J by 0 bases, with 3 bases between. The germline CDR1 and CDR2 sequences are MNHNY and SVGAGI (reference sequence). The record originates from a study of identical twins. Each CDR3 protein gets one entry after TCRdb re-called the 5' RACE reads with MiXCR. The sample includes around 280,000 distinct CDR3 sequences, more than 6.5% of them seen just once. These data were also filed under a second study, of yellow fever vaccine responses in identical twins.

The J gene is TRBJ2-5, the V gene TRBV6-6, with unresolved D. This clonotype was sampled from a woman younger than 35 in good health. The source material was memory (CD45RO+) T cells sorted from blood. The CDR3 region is CASSYWDQETQYF. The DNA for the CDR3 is TGTGCCAGCAGTTACTGGGACCAAGAGACCCAGTACTTC.